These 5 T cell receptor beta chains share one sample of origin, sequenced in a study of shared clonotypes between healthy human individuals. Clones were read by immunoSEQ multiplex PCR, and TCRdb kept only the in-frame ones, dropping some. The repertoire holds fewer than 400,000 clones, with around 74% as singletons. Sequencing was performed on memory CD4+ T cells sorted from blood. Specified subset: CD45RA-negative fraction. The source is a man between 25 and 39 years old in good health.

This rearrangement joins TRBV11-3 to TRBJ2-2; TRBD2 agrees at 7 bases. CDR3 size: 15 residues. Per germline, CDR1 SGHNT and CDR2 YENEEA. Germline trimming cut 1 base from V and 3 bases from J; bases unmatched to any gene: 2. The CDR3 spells CASSLAGGHTGELFF. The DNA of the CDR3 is TGTGCCAGCAGCTTAGCGGGAGGACACACCGGGGAGCTGTTTTTT.

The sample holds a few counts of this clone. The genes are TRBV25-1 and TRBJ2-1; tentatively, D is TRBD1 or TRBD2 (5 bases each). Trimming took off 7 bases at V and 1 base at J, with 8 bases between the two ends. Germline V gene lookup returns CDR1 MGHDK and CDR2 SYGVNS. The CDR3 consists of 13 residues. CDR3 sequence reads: CASTRESYNEQFF. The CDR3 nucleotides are TGTGCCAGCACCAGGGAGTCCTACAATGAGCAGTTCTTC. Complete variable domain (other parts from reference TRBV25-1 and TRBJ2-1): EADIYQTPRYLVIGTGKKITLECSQTMGHDKMYWYQQDPGMELHLIHYSYGVNSTEKGDLSSESTVSRIRTEHFPLTLESARPSHTSQYLCASTRESYNEQFFGPGTRLTVL.

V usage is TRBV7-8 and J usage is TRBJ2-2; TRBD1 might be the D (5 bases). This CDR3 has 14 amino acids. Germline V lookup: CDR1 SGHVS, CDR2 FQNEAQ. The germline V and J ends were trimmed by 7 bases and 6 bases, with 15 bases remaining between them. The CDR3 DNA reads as TGTGCCAGCACCAGCCTTGGGGCTGCCGGGGAGCTGTTTTTT. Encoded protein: CASTSLGAAGELFF.

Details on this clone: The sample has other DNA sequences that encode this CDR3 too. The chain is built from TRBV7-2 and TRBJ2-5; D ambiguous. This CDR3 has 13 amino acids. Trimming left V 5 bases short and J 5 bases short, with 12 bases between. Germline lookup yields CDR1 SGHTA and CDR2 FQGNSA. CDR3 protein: CASSLSLGETQYF. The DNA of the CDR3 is TGTGCCAGCAGCCTCTCTCTAGGGGAGACCCAGTACTTC.

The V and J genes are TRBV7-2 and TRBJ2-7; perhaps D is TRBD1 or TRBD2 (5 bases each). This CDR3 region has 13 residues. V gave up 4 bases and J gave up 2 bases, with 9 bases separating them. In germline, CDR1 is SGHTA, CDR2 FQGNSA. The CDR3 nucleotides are TGTGCCAGCAGCTCCCCGGGGCCCTACGAGCAGTACTTC. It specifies CASSSPGPYEQYF.